This T cell receptor (beta chain) was retrieved from a study of blood T cell repertoires in COVID-19. Across the whole study: Some COVID-19 samples were acute and others convalescent; all came from the United States, Italy and Spain. The analysed material was cDNA or gDNA that came from T cells, B-cell-depleted T cells, or PBMCs.

With V trimmed by 5 bases and J by 0 bases, 1 base remained unmatched. Germline V gene sequence: CDR1 SGHRS, CDR2 YFSETQ. The CDR3 runs 14 residues. While infection was still active, Seattle patients were enrolled and then followed longitudinally. As handled by the study authors: By means of reference gene primer amplification, nucleated cell counts were estimated. Data came from immunoSEQ multiplex PCR; TCRdb stores just in-frame clones and leaves some out. V and J calls and clone size are as listed in that table; D and trimming were resolved from the DNA. In the table there are approximately 99,000 clones, around 88% of which are singletons.

Sequences were obtained from peripheral blood. The receptor was isolated from a man aged 45-60 years with COVID-19, enrolled during active disease. The chain employs TRBV5-1 and TRBJ2-1; TRBD2 aligns across 8 bases. This CDR3 reads CASSSGDSYNEQFF. CDR3 nucleotides: TGCGCCAGCAGTAGCGGGGACTCCTACAATGAGCAGTTCTTC.